Listed here are 16 T cell receptor beta chains from one sample, sequenced in a study of cytomegalovirus exposure and HLA in healthy donors. PCR was performed using 60 Vbeta and 13 Jbeta primers. Using immunoSEQ multiplex PCR, the repertoire was profiled, and TCRdb retains in-frame clones only, with some absent. The table has around 140,000 clones, around 80% seen once. Material for sequencing was PBMCs. Receptors originate from a female donor in good health and CMV-seronegative.

This clone showed up just once. This chain links TRBV21-1 with TRBJ1-5; the DNA was not compared with TRBD1, the D call given in the table. TRBV21-1 is described as a pseudogene. The CDR3 runs to 14 residues. This CDR3 reads CASKTDKGNQPQHF. CDR3 DNA: TGTGCCAGCAAAACGGACAAAGGGAATCAGCCCCAGCATTTT.

The chain joins TRBV7-9 to TRBJ1-3; D call uncertain. V lost 1 base and J lost 0, with 13 bases in between. Germline lookup yields CDR1 SEHNR and CDR2 FQNEAQ (reference sequence). CDR3 length: 17 amino acids. CDR3 residues: CASSLGLYRSSGNTIYF. CDR3 DNA: TGTGCCAGCAGCTTAGGACTCTACCGGAGCTCTGGAAACACCATATATTTT.

The DNA of the CDR3 is TGTGCCAGCAGCTTACCACTCGGGACAGGTCGGAGAGATACGCAGTATTTT. Translating gives CASSLPLGTGRRDTQYF. The chain is built from TRBV7-9 and TRBJ2-3; 8 bases align to TRBD1. Germline loops: CDR1 SEHNR, CDR2 FQNEAQ (reference sequence). V gave up 2 bases and J gave up 5 bases; unmatched junction bases: 12. The CDR3 is made up of 17 amino acids. The complete variable domain, with remaining parts taken from reference TRBV7-9 and TRBJ2-3, reads DTGVSQNPRHKITKRGQNVTFRCDPISEHNRLYWYRQTLGQGPEFLTYFQNEAQLEKSRLLSDRFSAERPKGSFSTLEIQRTEQGDSAMYLCASSLPLGTGRRDTQYFGPGTRLTVL.

V and J are TRBV19 and TRBJ1-6; a weak D match, TRBD1 (5 bases). V was pared by 2 bases and J by 5 bases, with 10 bases between. Looked up from germline, CDR1 is LNHDA and CDR2 is SQIVND (reference sequence). This CDR3 region has 15 residues. CDR3 sequence: CASSIRGTNNSPLHF. Written as DNA, the CDR3 is TGTGCCAGTAGTATAAGGGGAACTAATAATTCACCCCTCCACTTT.

This chain links TRBV2 with TRBJ2-3; 13 nucleotides match TRBD2. Per germline, CDR1 SNHLY and CDR2 FYNNEI. The CDR3 contains 16 residues. Trimming cost V 6 bases and J 0 bases; bases outside gene matches: 3. The chain's CDR3 is CASRRLAGGSTDTQYF. In DNA, the CDR3 is TGTGCCAGCAGGAGACTAGCGGGGGGCAGCACAGATACGCAGTATTTT.

V usage is TRBV4-1 and J usage is TRBJ2-1; 11 nucleotides agree with TRBD2. After removal of 6 bases from V and 9 bases from J, the junction contained 10 bases not matched to a gene. Germline-derived CDR1 and CDR2 are MGHRA and YSYEKL. The CDR3 consists of 15 residues. This CDR3 is CASSTTSGSVGEQFF. DNA for the CDR3: TGCGCCAGCAGTACCACTAGCGGGAGTGTTGGTGAGCAGTTCTTC.

The V gene is TRBV4-1, the J gene TRBJ2-7, with D possibly TRBD1 on 6 matching bases. Germline CDR1 reads MGHRA; CDR2 reads YSYEKL. The CDR3 extends over 17 amino acids. V gave up 0 bases and J gave up 2 bases, with 17 bases separating them. Here the CDR3 DNA reads TGCGCCAGCAGCCAAGAAACTGTGGCCCAGGGGCCCTACGAGCAGTACTTC. Its translation: CASSQETVAQGPYEQYF.

The chain is built from TRBV28 and TRBJ2-3, with 11 positions matching TRBD1. With V trimmed by 5 bases and J by 3 bases, 7 bases remained unmatched. CDR1 is MDHEN and CDR2 is SYDVKM in the germline V gene. This CDR3 region has 16 residues. The CDR3 loop reads CASSLGQGASTDTQYF. For the CDR3, the DNA is TGTGCCAGCAGTCTAGGACAGGGGGCGAGTACAGATACGCAGTATTTT.

This clone was picked up one time. The chain is built from TRBV9 and TRBJ2-1; TRBD2 aligns across 9 bases. V lost 0 bases, J lost 8 bases, and 6 bases stayed unmatched. This CDR3 is 15 amino acids long. Per germline, CDR1 SGDLS and CDR2 YYNGEE. The CDR3 loop reads CASSVDGTSRHEQFF. The CDR3 DNA sequence: TGTGCCAGCAGCGTAGACGGGACTAGCCGCCATGAGCAGTTCTTC.

The V and J genes are TRBV28 and TRBJ1-6, with D uncertain. The V and J ends lost 5 bases and 13 bases respectively, with 3 bases between them. The CDR3 has 9 residues. Germline loops: CDR1 MDHEN, CDR2 SYDVKM. The CDR3 sequence is CASSPPLHF. The CDR3 region has the DNA TGTGCCAGCAGTCCGCCCCTCCACTTT.

The V call is TRBV6-4, the J call TRBJ2-2; D is ambiguous. Germline V gene data show CDR1 as MRHNA and CDR2 as SNTAGT. V gave up 3 bases and J gave up 3 bases, with 8 bases separating them. This CDR3 is built from 14 residues. CDR3 sequence reads: CASSERLYTGELFF. The CDR3 nucleotides are TGTGCCAGCAGTGAACGGTTATACACCGGGGAGCTGTTTTTT.

The rearrangement links TRBV10-3 to TRBJ2-5; tentative D call: TRBD2 (6 bases). The V end lost 0 bases, the J end lost 2 bases, and 7 bases lay between the germline ends. The V gene's germline CDR1 is ENHRY and CDR2 SYGVKD. The CDR3 runs 14 residues. CDR3 in DNA: TGTGCCATCAGTGAGTCGGGGAGGCAAGAGACCCAGTACTTC. Protein sequence: CAISESGRQETQYF.

In its sample, this clone was seen a few times. This chain joins TRBV5-1 and TRBJ2-7; the D is unclear. Germline lookup yields CDR1 SGHRS and CDR2 YFSETQ. Trimming left V 7 bases short and J 5 bases short, with 10 bases between. This CDR3 spans 11 amino acids. CDR3 loop: CASHESNEQYF. The CDR3, as DNA: TGCGCCAGCCATGAAAGCAACGAGCAGTACTTC.

V usage is TRBV28 and J usage is TRBJ2-7, with D possibly being TRBD2 (6 bases). V lost 8 bases, J lost 3 bases, and 20 bases lay in between. The CDR3 is made up of 15 amino acids. CDR1 and CDR2 from the germline V gene are MDHEN and SYDVKM. DNA for the CDR3: TGTGCCAGCGGCTTGGGAGGCAATCTTCTCTACGAGCAGTACTTC. This codes for CASGLGGNLLYEQYF.

The chain carries TRBV4-1 and TRBJ2-3; weak D call: TRBD2 (6 bases). V lost 1 base and J lost 4, with 21 bases in between. CDR3 length equals 18 residues. Germline CDR1 reads MGHRA; CDR2 reads YSYEKL. The CDR3 sequence: CASSQGSAAGRTADTQYF. The CDR3 DNA is TGCGCCAGCAGCCAAGGAAGTGCGGCGGGGCGGACTGCAGATACGCAGTATTTT.

This clone was recorded a few times. This sequence joins TRBV5-1 and TRBJ1-1, with 9 bases aligning to TRBD1. Trimming removed 3 bases from V and 4 bases from J; junction bases left unmatched: 4. This CDR3 spans 14 amino acids. CDR1 is SGHRS, CDR2 YFSETQ, per germline. The CDR3 DNA reads as TGCGCCAGCAGCTGGACAGGGGCTGTCACTGAAGCTTTCTTT. Translation: CASSWTGAVTEAFF.